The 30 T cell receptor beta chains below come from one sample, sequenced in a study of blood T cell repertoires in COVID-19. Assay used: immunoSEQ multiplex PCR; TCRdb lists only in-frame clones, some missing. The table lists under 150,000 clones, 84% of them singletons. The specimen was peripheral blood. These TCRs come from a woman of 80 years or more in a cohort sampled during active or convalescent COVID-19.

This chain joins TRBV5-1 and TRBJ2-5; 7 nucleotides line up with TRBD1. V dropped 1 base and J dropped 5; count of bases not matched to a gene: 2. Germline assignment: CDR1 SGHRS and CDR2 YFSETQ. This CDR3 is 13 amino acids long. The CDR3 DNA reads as TGCGCCAGCAGCTTGAACAGGGGCGAGACCCAGTACTTC. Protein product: CASSLNRGETQYF.

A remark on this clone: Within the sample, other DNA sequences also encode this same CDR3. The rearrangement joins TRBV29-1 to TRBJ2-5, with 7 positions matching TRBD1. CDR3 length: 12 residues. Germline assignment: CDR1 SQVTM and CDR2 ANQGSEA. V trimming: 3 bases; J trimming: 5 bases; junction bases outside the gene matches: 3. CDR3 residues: CSVEGRGETQYF. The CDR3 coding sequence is TGCAGCGTTGAGGGCAGGGGGGAGACCCAGTACTTC.

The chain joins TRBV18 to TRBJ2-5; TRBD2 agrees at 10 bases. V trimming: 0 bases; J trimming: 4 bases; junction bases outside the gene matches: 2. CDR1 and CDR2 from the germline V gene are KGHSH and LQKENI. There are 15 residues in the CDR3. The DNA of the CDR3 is TGTGCCAGCTCACCACCTGGGACTAGCGTAGAGACCCAGTACTTC. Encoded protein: CASSPPGTSVETQYF.

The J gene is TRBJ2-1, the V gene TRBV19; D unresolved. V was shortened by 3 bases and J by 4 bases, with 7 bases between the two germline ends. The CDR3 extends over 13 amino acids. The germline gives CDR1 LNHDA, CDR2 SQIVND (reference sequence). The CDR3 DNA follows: TGTGCCAGTAGTATCCCCCTATACAATGAGCAGTTCTTC. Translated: CASSIPLYNEQFF.

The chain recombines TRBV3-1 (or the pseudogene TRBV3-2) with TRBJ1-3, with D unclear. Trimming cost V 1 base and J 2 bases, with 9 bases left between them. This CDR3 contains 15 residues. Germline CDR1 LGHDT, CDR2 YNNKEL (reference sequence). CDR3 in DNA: TGTGCCAGCAGCCAAGGGGCAGGTGCTGGAAACACCATATATTTT. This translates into CASSQGAGAGNTIYF.

The CDR3 nucleotides read TGCAGTGCTGCGTATGACACTGAAGCTTTCTTT. This encodes CSAAYDTEAFF. The chain links TRBV20-1 to TRBJ1-1, with D uncertain. Germline CDR1 is DFQATT and CDR2 is SNEGSKA (reference sequence). The CDR3 contains 11 residues. The germline V and J ends were trimmed by 5 bases and 3 bases, with 7 bases remaining between them.

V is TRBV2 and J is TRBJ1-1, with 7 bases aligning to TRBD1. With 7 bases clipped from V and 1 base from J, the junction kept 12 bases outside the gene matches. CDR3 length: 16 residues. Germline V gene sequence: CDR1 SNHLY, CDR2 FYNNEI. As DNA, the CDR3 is TGTGCCAGCACTAGAGGGGGCGCGGTAGGGAACACTGAAGCTTTCTTT. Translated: CASTRGGAVGNTEAFF.

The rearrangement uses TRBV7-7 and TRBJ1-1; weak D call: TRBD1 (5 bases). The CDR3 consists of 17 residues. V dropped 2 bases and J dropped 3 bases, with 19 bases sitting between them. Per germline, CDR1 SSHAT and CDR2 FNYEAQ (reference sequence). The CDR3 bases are TGTGCCAGCAGCTTATGTGGGGCGAGAAGGATTCACACTGAAGCTTTCTTT. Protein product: CASSLCGARRIHTEAFF.

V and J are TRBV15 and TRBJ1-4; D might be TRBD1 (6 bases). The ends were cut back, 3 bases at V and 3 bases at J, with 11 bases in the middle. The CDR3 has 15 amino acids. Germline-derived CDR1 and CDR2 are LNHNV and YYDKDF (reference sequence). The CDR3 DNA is TGTGCCACCAGCAGTAGACAGGCCCCTAATGAAAAACTGTTTTTT. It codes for CATSSRQAPNEKLFF.

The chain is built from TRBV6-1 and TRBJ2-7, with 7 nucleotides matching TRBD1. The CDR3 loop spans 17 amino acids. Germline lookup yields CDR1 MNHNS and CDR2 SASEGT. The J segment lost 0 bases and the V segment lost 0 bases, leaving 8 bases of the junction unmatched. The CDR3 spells CASSEAGDSYPSYEQYF. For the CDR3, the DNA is TGTGCCAGCAGTGAAGCCGGGGACAGCTATCCCTCCTACGAGCAGTACTTC.

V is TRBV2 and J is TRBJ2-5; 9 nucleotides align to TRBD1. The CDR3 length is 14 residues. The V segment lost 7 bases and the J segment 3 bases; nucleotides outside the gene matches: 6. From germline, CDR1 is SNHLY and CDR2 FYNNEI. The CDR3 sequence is CASKLTGGEETQYF. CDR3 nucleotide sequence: TGTGCCAGCAAACTAACAGGGGGCGAAGAGACCCAGTACTTC.

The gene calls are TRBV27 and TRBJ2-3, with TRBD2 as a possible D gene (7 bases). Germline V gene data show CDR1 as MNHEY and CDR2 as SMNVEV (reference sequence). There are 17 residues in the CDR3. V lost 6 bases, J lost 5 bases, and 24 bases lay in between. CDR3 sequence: CASSNTPGGGILDTQYF. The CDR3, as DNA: TGTGCCAGCAGCAACACCCCCGGCGGGGGCATTTTAGATACGCAGTATTTT.

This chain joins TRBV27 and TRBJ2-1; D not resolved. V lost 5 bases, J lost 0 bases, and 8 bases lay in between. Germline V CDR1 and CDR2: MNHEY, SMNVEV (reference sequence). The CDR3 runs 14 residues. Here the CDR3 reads CASSVQSSYNEQFF. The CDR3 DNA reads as TGTGCCAGCAGTGTACAAAGCTCCTACAATGAGCAGTTCTTC.

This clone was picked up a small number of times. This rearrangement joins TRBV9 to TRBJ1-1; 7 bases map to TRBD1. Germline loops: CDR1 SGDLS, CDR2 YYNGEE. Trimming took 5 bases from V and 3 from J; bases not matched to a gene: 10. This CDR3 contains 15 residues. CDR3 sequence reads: CASSPYFRGDTEAFF. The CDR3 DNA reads TGTGCCAGCAGTCCTTACTTCAGGGGGGACACTGAAGCTTTCTTT.

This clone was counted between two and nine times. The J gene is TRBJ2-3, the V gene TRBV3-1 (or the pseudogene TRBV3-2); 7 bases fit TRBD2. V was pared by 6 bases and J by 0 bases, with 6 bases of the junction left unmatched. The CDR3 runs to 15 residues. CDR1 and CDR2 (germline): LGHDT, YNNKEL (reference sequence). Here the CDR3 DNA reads TGTGCCAGCAGTAAACTAGCGACGAGCACAGATACGCAGTATTTT. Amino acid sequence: CASSKLATSTDTQYF.

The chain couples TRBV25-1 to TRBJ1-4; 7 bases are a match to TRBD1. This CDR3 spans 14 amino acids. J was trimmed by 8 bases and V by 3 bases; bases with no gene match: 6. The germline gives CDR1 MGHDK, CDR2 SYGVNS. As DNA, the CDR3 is TGTGCCAGCAGTGATGACAGGGTAGGCGAAAAACTGTTTTTT. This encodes CASSDDRVGEKLFF.

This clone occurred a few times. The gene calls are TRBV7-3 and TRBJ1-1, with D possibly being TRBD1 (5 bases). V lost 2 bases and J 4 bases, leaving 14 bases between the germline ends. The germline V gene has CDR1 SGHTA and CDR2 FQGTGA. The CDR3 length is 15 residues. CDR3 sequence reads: CASSLLGSGGTEAFF. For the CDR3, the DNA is TGTGCCAGCAGCTTATTAGGGAGCGGGGGCACTGAAGCTTTCTTT.

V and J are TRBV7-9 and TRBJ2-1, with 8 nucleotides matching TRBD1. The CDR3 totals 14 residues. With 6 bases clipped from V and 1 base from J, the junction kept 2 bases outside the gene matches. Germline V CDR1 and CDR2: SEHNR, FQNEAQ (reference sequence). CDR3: CASRRQGSYNEQFF. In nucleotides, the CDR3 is TGTGCCAGCAGGAGACAGGGGTCCTACAATGAGCAGTTCTTC.

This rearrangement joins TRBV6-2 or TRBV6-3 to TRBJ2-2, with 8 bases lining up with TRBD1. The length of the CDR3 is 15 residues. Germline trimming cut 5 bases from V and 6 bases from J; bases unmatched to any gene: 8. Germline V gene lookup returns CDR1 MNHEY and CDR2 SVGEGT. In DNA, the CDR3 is TGTGCCAGCAGTCAGGACAGGGTTTGGGCCGGGGAGCTGTTTTTT. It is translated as CASSQDRVWAGELFF.

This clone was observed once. CDR3 protein: CASSPVSTSTDTQYF. The CDR3 DNA reads TGCGCCAGCAGTCCCGTATCTACTAGCACAGATACGCAGTATTTT. V is TRBV5-1 and J is TRBJ2-3; D is uncertain. Trimming took 5 bases from V and 0 from J, leaving 13 bases between them. Germline assignment: CDR1 SGHRS and CDR2 YFSETQ. CDR3 length: 15 residues.

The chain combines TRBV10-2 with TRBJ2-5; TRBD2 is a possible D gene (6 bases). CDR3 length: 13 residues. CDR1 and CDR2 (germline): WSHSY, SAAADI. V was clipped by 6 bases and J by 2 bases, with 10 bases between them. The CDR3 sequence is CASSEGTQETQYF. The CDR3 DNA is TGCGCCAGCAGCGAAGGGACTCAAGAGACCCAGTACTTC.

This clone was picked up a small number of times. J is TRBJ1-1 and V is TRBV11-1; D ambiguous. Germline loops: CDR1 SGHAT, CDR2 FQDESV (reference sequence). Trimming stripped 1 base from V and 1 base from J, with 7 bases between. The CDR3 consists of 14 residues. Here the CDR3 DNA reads TGTGCCAGCAGCTTAGAACCGGGGAACACTGAAGCTTTCTTT. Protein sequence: CASSLEPGNTEAFF.

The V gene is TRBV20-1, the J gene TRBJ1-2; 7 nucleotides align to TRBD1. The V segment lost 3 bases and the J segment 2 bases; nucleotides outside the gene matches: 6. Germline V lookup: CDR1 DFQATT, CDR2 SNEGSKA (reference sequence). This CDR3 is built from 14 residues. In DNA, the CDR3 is TGCAGTGCTAGTCCGGGACAGACAAACTATGGCTACACCTTC. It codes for CSASPGQTNYGYTF.

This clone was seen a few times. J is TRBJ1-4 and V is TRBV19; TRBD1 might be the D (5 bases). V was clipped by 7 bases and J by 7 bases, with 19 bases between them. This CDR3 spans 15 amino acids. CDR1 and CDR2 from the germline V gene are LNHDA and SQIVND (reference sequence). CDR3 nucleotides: TGTGCCAGTACCGAATCCTCAGGGAAACTTGAAAAACTGTTTTTT. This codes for CASTESSGKLEKLFF.

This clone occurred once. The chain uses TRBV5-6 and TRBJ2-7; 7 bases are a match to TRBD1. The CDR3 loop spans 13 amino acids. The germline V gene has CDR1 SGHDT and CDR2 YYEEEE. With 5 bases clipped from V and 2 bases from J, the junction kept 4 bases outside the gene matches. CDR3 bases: TGTGCCAGCAGACCCGGGACAGCCTACGAGCAGTACTTC. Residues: CASRPGTAYEQYF.

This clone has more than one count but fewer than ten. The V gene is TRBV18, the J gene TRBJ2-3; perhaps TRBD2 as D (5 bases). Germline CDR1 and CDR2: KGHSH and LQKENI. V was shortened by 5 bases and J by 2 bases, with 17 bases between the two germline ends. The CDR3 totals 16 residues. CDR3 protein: CASSGPGDYDTDTQYF. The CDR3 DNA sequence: TGTGCCAGCTCAGGCCCGGGCGACTATGACACAGATACGCAGTATTTT.

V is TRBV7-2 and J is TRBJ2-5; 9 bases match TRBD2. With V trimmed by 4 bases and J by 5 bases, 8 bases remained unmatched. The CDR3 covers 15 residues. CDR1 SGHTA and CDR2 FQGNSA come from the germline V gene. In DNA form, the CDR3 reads TGTGCCAGCAGCTCATCCGGGACTAGCAAGGAGACCCAGTACTTC. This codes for CASSSSGTSKETQYF.

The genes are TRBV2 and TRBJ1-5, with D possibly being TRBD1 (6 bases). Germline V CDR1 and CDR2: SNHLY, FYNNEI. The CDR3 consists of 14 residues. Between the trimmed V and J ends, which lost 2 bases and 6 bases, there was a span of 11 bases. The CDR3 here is CASSEQQGIQPQHF. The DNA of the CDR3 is TGTGCCAGCAGTGAACAACAGGGCATTCAGCCCCAGCATTTT.

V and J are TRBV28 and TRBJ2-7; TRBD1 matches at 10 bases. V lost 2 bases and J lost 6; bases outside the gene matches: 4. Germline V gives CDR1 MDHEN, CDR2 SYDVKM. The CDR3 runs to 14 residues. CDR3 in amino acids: CASSLPGTGVEQYV. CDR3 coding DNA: TGTGCCAGCAGTTTACCCGGGACAGGGGTCGAGCAGTACGTC.

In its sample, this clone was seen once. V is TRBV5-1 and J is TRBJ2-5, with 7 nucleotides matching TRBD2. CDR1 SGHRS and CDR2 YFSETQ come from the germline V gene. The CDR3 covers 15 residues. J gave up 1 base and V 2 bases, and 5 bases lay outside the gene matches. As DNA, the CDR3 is TGCGCCAGCAGCTTACTAGCGAGTACCCAAGAGACCCAGTACTTC. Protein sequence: CASSLLASTQETQYF. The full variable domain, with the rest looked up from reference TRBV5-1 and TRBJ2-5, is KAGVTQTPRYLIKTRGQQVTLSCSPISGHRSVSWYQQTPGQGLQFLFEYFSETQRNKGNFPGRFSGRQFSNSRSEMNVSTLELGDSALYLCASSLLASTQETQYFGPGTRLLVL.